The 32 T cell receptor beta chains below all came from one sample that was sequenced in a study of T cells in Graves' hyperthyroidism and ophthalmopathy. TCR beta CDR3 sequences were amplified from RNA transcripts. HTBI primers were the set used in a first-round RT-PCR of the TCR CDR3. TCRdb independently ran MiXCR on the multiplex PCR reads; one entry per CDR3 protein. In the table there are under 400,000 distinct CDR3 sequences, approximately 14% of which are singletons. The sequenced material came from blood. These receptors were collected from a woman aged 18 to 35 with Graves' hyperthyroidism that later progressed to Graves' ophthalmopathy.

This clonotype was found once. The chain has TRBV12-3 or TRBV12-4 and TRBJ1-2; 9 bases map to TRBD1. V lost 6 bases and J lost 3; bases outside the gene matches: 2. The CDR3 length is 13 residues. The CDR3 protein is CASRGTGHYGYTF. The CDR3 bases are TGTGCCAGCAGGGGGACAGGGCACTATGGCTACACCTTC.

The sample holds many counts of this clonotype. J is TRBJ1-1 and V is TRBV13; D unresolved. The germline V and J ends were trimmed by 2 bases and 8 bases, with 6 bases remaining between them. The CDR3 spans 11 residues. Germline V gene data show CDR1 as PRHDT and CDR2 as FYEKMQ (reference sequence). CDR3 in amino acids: CASSLSVEAFF. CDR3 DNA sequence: TGTGCCAGCAGCTTATCCGTAGAAGCTTTCTTT.

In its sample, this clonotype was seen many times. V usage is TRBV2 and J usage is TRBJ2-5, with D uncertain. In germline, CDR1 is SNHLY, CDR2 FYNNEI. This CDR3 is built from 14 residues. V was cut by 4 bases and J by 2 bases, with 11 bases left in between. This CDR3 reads CASSVVYIQETQYF. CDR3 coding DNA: TGTGCCAGCAGTGTAGTATACATTCAAGAGACCCAGTACTTC.

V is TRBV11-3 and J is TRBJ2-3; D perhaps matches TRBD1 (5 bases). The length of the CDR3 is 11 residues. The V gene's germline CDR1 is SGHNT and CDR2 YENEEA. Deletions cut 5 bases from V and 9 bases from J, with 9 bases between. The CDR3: CASSKGVTQYF. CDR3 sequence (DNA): TGTGCCAGCAGCAAAGGGGTCACGCAGTATTTT.

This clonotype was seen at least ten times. The CDR3 coding sequence is TGTGCCAGCAGCCCCGGACGGGGGGTCCCAAACCACGAGCAGTACTTC. It specifies CASSPGRGVPNHEQYF. The chain is built from TRBV7-2 and TRBJ2-7; 7 nucleotides agree with TRBD2. V gave up 5 bases and J gave up 5 bases; unmatched junction bases: 15. Germline lookup yields CDR1 SGHTA and CDR2 FQGNSA. The CDR3 totals 16 residues. The whole variable domain, remainder taken from reference TRBV7-2 and TRBJ2-7, is GAGVSQSPSNKVTEKGKDVELRCDPISGHTALYWYRQSLGQGLEFLIYFQGNSAPDKSGLPSDRFSAERTGGSVSTLTIQRTQQEDSAVYLCASSPGRGVPNHEQYFGPGTRLTVT.

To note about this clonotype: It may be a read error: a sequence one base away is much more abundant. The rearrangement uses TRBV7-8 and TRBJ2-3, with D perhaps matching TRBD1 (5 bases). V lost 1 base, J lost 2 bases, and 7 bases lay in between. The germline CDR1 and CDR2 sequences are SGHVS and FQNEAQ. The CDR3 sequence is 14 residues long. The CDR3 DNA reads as TGTGCCAGCAGCTTAGGCAGGGACACAGATACGCAGTATTTT. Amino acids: CASSLGRDTDTQYF.

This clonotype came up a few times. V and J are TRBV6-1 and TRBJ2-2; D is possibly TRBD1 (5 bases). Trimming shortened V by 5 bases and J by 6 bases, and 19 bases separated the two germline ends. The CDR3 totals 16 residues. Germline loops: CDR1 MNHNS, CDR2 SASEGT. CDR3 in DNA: TGTGCCAGCAGTATGGGGCCCTCCACGAGTGCCGGGGAGCTGTTTTTT. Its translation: CASSMGPSTSAGELFF.

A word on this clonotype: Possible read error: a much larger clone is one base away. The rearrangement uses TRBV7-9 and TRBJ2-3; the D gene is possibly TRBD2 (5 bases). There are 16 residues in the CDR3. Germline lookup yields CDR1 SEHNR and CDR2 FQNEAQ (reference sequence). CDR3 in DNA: TGTGCCAGCAGCTTGAGGTCCGAGGGCCGGGGAGATACGCGGTATTTT. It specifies CASSLRSEGRGDTRYF.

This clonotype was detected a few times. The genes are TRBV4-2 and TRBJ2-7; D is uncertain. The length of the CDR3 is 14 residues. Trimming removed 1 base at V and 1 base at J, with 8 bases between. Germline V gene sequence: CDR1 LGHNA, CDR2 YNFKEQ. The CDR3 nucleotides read TGTGCCAGCAGCCAAGCGCTCAGATCCTACGAGCAGTACTTC. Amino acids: CASSQALRSYEQYF.

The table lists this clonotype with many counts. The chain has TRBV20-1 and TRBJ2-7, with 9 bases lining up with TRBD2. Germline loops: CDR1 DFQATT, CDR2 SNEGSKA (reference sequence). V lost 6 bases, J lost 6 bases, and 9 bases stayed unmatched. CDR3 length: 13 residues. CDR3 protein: CSARPGLAAEQYF. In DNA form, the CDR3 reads TGCAGTGCGAGACCGGGACTAGCCGCCGAGCAGTACTTC.

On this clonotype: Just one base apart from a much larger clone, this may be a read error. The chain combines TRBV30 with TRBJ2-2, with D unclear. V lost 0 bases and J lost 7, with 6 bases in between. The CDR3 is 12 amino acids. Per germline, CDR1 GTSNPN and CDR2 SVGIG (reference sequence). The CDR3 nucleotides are TGTGCCTGGAGTGTATCGGTCGGGGAGCTGTTTTTT. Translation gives CAWSVSVGELFF.

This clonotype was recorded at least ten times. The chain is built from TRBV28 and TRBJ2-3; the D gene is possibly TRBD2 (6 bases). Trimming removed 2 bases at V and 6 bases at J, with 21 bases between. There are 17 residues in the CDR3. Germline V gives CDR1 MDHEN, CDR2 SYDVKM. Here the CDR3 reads CASSLELREPYWDTQYF. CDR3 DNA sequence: TGTGCCAGCAGTTTAGAACTGCGGGAACCTTACTGGGATACGCAGTATTTT.

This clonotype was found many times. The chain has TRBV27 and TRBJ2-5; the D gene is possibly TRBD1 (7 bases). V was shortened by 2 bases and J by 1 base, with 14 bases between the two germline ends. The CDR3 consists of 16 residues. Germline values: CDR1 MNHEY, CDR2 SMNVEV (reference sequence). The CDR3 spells CASSLMAGTAQETQYF. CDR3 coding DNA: TGTGCCAGCAGTTTAATGGCGGGGACAGCCCAAGAGACCCAGTACTTC.

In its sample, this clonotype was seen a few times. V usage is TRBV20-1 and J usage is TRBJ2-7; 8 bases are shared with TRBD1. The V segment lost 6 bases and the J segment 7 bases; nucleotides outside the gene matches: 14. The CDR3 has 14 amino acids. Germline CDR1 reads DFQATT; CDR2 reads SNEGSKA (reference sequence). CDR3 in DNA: TGCAGTGCACCCGGGACAGGTCTTTCAAGGGAGCAGTACTTC. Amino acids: CSAPGTGLSREQYF.

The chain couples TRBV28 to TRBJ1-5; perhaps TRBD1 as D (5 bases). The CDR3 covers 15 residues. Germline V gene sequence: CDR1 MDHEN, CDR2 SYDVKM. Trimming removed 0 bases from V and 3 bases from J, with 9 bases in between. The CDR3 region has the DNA TGTGCCAGCAGTTTATGGCAGGGCCTCAATCAGCCCCAGCATTTT. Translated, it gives CASSLWQGLNQPQHF.

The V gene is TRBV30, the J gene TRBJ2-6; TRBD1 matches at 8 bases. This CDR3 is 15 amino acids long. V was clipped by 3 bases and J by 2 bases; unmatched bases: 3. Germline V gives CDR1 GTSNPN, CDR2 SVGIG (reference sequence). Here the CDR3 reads CAWSDRGAGANVLTF. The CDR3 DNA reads TGTGCCTGGAGCGACAGGGGAGCTGGGGCCAACGTCCTGACTTTC. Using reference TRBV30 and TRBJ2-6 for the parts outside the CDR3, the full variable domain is SQTIHQWPATLVQPVGSPLSLECTVEGTSNPNLYWYRQAAGRGLQLLFYSVGIGQISSEVPQNLSASRPQDRQFILSSKKLLLSDSGFYLCAWSDRGAGANVLTFGAGSRLTVL.

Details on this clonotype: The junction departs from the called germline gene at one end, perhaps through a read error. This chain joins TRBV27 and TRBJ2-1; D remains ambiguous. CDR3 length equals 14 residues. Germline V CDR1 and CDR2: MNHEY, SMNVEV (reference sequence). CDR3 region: CASRRQSSYSEQFF. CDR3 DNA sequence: TGTGCCAGCAGGCGGCAGAGCTCCTACAGTGAGCAGTTCTTC.

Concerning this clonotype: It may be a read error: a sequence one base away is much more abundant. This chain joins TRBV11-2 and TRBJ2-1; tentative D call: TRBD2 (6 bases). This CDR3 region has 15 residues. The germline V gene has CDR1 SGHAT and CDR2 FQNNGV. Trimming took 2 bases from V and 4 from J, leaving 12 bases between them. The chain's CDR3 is CASSLNSGAYNEQFF. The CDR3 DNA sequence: TGTGCCAGCAGCTTAAATAGCGGAGCTTACAATGAGCAGTTCTTC.

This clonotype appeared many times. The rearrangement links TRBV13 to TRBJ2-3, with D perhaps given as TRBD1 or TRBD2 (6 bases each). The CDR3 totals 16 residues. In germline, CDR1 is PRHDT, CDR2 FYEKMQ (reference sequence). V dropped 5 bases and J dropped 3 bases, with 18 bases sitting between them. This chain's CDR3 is CASSPRGPEFTDTQYF. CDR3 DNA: TGTGCCAGCAGCCCCCGGGGGCCGGAGTTTACAGATACGCAGTATTTT.

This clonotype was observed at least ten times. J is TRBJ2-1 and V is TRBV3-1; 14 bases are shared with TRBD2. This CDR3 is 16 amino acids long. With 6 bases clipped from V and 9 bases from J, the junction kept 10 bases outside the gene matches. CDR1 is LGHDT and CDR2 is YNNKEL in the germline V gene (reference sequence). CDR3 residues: CASSLTGTSGSAEQFF. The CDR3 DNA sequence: TGTGCCAGCAGTCTCACCGGGACTAGCGGGAGCGCTGAGCAGTTCTTC.

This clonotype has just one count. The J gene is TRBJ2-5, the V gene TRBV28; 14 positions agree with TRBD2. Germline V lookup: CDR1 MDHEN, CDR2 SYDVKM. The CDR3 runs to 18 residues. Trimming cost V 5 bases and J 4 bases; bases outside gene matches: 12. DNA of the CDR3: TGTGCCAGCAGTCTCGCGACTAGCGGGAGGGCCCGGGGAGAGACCCAGTACTTC. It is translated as CASSLATSGRARGETQYF.

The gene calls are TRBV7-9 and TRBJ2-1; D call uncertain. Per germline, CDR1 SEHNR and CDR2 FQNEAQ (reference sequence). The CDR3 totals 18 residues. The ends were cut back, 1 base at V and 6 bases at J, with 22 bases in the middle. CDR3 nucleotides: TGTGCCAGCAGCTTAGATTTAGGCCGGGCAGGTTTGTTCAATGAGCAGTTCTTC. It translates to CASSLDLGRAGLFNEQFF.

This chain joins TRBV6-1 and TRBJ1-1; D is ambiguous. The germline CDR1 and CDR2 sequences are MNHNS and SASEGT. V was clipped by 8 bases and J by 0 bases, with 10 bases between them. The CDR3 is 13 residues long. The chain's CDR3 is CASVNMMNTEAFF. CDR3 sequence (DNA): TGTGCCAGCGTGAACATGATGAACACTGAAGCTTTCTTT.

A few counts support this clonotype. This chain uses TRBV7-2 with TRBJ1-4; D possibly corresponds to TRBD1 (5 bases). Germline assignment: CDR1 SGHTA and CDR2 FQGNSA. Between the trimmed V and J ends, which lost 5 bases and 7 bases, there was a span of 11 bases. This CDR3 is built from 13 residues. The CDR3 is CASSRGRSEKLFF. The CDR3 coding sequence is TGTGCCAGCAGCCGGGGGAGGAGTGAAAAACTGTTTTTT.

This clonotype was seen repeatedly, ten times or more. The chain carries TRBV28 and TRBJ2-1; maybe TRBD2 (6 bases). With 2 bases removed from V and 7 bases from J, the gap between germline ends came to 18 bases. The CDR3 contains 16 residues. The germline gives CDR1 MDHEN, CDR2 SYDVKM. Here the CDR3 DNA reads TGTGCCAGCAGTTTAGGACCCTGGGAGGCCCCTAATGAGCAGTTCTTC. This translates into CASSLGPWEAPNEQFF.

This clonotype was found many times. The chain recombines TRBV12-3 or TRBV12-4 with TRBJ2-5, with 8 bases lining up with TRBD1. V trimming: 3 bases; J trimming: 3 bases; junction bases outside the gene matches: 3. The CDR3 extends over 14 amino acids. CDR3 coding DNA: TGTGCCAGCAGTTTCCTACAGGGGGAAGAGACCCAGTACTTC. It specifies CASSFLQGEETQYF.

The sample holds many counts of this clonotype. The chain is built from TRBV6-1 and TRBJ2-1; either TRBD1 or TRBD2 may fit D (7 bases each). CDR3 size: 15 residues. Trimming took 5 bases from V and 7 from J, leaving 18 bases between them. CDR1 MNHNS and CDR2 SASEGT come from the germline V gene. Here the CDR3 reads CASSYLQGGWNEQFF. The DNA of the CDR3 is TGTGCCAGCAGTTATTTGCAGGGGGGGTGGAATGAGCAGTTCTTC.

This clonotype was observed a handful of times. The CDR3: CASSSQGATAKNIQYF. The CDR3 DNA is TGTGCCAGCAGTTCCCAGGGGGCGACGGCCAAAAACATTCAGTACTTC. The chain uses TRBV28 and TRBJ2-4; 8 bases match TRBD1. V was clipped by 4 bases and J by 1 base; unmatched bases: 6. Germline V gene data show CDR1 as MDHEN and CDR2 as SYDVKM. CDR3 length equals 16 residues.

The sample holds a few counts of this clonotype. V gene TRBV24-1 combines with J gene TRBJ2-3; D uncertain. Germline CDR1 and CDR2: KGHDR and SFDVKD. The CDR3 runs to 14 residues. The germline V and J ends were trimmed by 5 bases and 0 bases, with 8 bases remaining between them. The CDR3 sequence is CATSGGGSTDTQYF. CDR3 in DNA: TGTGCCACCAGTGGAGGCGGTAGCACAGATACGCAGTATTTT.

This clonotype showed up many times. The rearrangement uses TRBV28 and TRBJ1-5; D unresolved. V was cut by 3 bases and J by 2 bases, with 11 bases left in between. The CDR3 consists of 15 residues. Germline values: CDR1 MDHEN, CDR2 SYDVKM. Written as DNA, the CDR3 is TGTGCCAGCAGTTTCGATGAGGAGGGCAATCAGCCCCAGCATTTT. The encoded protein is CASSFDEEGNQPQHF.

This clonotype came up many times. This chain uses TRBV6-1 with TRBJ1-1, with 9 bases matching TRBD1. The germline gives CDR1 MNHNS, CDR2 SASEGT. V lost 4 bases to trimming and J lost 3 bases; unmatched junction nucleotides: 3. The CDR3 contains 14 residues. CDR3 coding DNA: TGTGCCAGCAGTGCGGACAGGGGTGACACTGAAGCTTTCTTT. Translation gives CASSADRGDTEAFF.

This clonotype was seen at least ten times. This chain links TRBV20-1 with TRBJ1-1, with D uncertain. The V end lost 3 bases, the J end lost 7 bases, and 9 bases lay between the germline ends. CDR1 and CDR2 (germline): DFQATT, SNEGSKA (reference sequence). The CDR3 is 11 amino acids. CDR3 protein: CSARPAREAFF. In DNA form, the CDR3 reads TGCAGTGCTAGGCCGGCGCGTGAAGCTTTCTTT.